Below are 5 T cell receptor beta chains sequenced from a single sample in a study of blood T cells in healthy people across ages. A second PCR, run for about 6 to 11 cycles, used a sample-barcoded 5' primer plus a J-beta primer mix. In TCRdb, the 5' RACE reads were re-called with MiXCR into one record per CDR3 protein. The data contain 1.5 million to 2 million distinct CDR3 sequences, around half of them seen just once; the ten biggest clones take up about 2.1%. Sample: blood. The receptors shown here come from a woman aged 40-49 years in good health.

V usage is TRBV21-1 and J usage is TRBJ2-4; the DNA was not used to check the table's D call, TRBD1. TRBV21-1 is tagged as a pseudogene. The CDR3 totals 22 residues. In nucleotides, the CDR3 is TGTGCCAGCAGCCAGCGGGGACATAAACCTCTTTCACACAAGCTAGCCAAAAACATTCAGTACTTC. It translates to CASSQRGHKPLSHKLAKNIQYF.

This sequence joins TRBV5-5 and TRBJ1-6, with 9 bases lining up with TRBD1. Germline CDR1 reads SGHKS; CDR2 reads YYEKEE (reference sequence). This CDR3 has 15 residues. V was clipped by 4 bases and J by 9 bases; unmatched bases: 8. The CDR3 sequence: CASSRRTGDSSPLHF. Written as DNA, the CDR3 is TGTGCCAGCAGCCGCAGGACAGGGGACTCTTCACCCCTCCACTTT.

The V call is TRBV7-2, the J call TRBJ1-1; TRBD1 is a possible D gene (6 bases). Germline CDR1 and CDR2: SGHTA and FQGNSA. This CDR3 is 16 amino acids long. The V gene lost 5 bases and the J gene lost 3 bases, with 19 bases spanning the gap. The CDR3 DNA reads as TGTGCCAGCAGCCCCCGGGACATTCGACGGTACACTGAAGCTTTCTTT. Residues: CASSPRDIRRYTEAFF.

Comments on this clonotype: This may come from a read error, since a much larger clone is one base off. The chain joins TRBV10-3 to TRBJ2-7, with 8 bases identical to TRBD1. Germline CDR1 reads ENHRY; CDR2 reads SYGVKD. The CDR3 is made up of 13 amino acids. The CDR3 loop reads CATRDRSSHEQYF. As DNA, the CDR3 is TGTGCCACCAGGGACAGGAGCTCCCACGAGCAGTACTTC.

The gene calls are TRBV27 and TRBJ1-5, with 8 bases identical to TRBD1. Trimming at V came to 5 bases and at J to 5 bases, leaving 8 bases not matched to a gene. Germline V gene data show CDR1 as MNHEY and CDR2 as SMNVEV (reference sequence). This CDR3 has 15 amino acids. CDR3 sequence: CASSRTGWDDQPQHF. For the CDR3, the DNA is TGTGCCAGCAGTCGGACAGGGTGGGATGATCAGCCCCAGCATTTT.